This is a list of T cell receptor beta chains from one sample in a study of human T cells and chemical hapten exposure. Each CDR3 protein gets one entry after TCRdb re-called the RACE reads with MiXCR. The data contain some 54,000 distinct CDR3 sequences, 8.5% to 10% of them singletons. The material was whole blood, obtained in connection with sensitization to the hapten diphenylcyclopropenone (DPC). The origin of the receptors is a woman aged 50 to 60 with alopecia areata. Some clones in this sample may be carry-over from other donors' samples. Each CDR3 is given without its conserved first and last residue. Each record gives: V gene, J gene, D gene, CDR3 protein. The D gene is left open where the match is weak.

V gene: TRBV7-9
J gene: TRBJ1-6
D gene: .
CDR3 protein: ASSSPVANSPLH

V gene: TRBV21-1
J gene: TRBJ2-1
D gene: .
CDR3 protein: ASSRGTYGNEQF

V gene: TRBV18
J gene: TRBJ2-7
D gene: .
CDR3 protein: ASSPVATSWEQY

V gene: TRBV24-1
J gene: TRBJ1-5
D gene: .
CDR3 protein: ATSDSARNQH

V gene: TRBV6-6
J gene: TRBJ2-7
D gene: TRBD1
CDR3 protein: ASSPEGAKLLEQY

V gene: TRBV4-1
J gene: TRBJ2-6
D gene: TRBD1
CDR3 protein: ASSLDRGLSGANVLT

V gene: TRBV5-1
J gene: TRBJ2-3
D gene: TRBD2
CDR3 protein: ASSLPAGVTDTQY

V gene: TRBV19
J gene: TRBJ2-4
D gene: .
CDR3 protein: ASSTEDVGKNIQY

V gene: TRBV2
J gene: TRBJ2-3
D gene: TRBD2
CDR3 protein: ASSRLAGEHRGGATQY

V gene: TRBV5-8
J gene: TRBJ1-3
D gene: TRBD1
CDR3 protein: ASSSGQGPGNTIY

V gene: TRBV15
J gene: TRBJ1-2
D gene: .
CDR3 protein: ATSRVARQTYGYT

V gene: TRBV11-2
J gene: TRBJ2-7
D gene: .
CDR3 protein: ASSLDRGTYEQY

V gene: TRBV6-2/TRBV6-3
J gene: TRBJ1-6
D gene: .
CDR3 protein: ASSYNYNSPLH

V gene: TRBV6-5
J gene: TRBJ1-2
D gene: .
CDR3 protein: ASSYFPPENYGYT

V gene: TRBV6-1
J gene: TRBJ2-2
D gene: .
CDR3 protein: ASRTRTGELF

V gene: TRBV11-3
J gene: TRBJ2-1
D gene: TRBD2
CDR3 protein: ASSLPGSGSSYNEQF

V gene: TRBV21-1
J gene: TRBJ1-5
D gene: .
CDR3 protein: ASSKRDSSNQPQH

V gene: TRBV28
J gene: TRBJ1-3
D gene: TRBD1
CDR3 protein: ASSVGQISGNTIY

V gene: TRBV5-1
J gene: TRBJ1-2
D gene: .
CDR3 protein: ASSLTPSGSHGYT

V gene: TRBV12-3/TRBV12-4
J gene: TRBJ1-1
D gene: TRBD1
CDR3 protein: ASSLGQENTEAF

V gene: TRBV4-3
J gene: TRBJ2-3
D gene: .
CDR3 protein: ASSPTERYTDTQY

V gene: TRBV12-3/TRBV12-4
J gene: TRBJ2-7
D gene: .
CDR3 protein: ASSLGAEQY

V gene: TRBV7-9
J gene: TRBJ2-7
D gene: TRBD1
CDR3 protein: ASSSSRDRVYEQY

V gene: TRBV21-1
J gene: TRBJ1-1
D gene: .
CDR3 protein: ASSKVAEAF

V gene: TRBV11-2
J gene: TRBJ1-2
D gene: .
CDR3 protein: ASSAGGLGYGYT

V gene: TRBV12-3/TRBV12-4
J gene: TRBJ2-5
D gene: .
CDR3 protein: ASSSVRTQY

V gene: TRBV28
J gene: TRBJ1-6
D gene: TRBD1
CDR3 protein: ASSSGQGSSYNSPLH

V gene: TRBV10-3
J gene: TRBJ2-3
D gene: .
CDR3 protein: AISESVADTQY

V gene: TRBV6-5
J gene: TRBJ1-5
D gene: .
CDR3 protein: ASSYTGNQPQH

V gene: TRBV5-1
J gene: TRBJ2-7
D gene: .
CDR3 protein: ASSPRFSYEQY

V gene: TRBV6-2/TRBV6-3
J gene: TRBJ2-2
D gene: .
CDR3 protein: ASSLGYRDFTGELF

V gene: TRBV7-9
J gene: TRBJ1-2
D gene: TRBD1
CDR3 protein: ASRKSGTGSSDGYT

V gene: TRBV28
J gene: TRBJ1-1
D gene: .
CDR3 protein: ASSQGDSAEAF

V gene: TRBV28
J gene: TRBJ2-2
D gene: TRBD2
CDR3 protein: ASSFLAGGTGELF

V gene: TRBV7-6
J gene: TRBJ1-3
D gene: .
CDR3 protein: ASRAYSSGNTIY

V gene: TRBV7-6
J gene: TRBJ1-6
D gene: .
CDR3 protein: ASSFGTLGNSPLH

V gene: TRBV28
J gene: TRBJ1-5
D gene: .
CDR3 protein: ASSLPPRAGGNQPQH

V gene: TRBV6-2/TRBV6-3
J gene: TRBJ2-5
D gene: TRBD2
CDR3 protein: ASSPSSGGLETQY

V gene: TRBV5-4
J gene: TRBJ2-7
D gene: TRBD1
CDR3 protein: ASSWGTVDPYEQY

V gene: TRBV6-6
J gene: TRBJ1-4
D gene: .
CDR3 protein: ASSSPDRRNEKLF

V gene: TRBV28
J gene: TRBJ1-2
D gene: .
CDR3 protein: ASSPSASNYGYT

V gene: TRBV4-3
J gene: TRBJ1-2
D gene: .
CDR3 protein: ASSQERGRFSYGYT

V gene: TRBV5-1
J gene: TRBJ2-5
D gene: TRBD2
CDR3 protein: ASSSWTSGGVKTQY

V gene: TRBV3-1
J gene: TRBJ2-2
D gene: .
CDR3 protein: ASQIQGITGELF

V gene: TRBV12-2
J gene: TRBJ2-4
D gene: .
CDR3 protein: ASRPLPGRLGNIQY

V gene: TRBV28
J gene: TRBJ2-7
D gene: TRBD2
CDR3 protein: ASRLAGYEQY

V gene: TRBV7-6
J gene: TRBJ1-1
D gene: .
CDR3 protein: ASSFDRMNTEAF

V gene: TRBV12-3/TRBV12-4
J gene: TRBJ2-7
D gene: .
CDR3 protein: ASSLQGNEQY

V gene: TRBV27
J gene: TRBJ1-2
D gene: .
CDR3 protein: ASSPWKENYGYT

V gene: TRBV7-2
J gene: TRBJ2-2
D gene: .
CDR3 protein: ASSFSGTYTGELF

V gene: TRBV27
J gene: TRBJ1-1
D gene: TRBD1
CDR3 protein: ASSGRTGHTEAF

V gene: TRBV28
J gene: TRBJ2-7
D gene: .
CDR3 protein: ASSLFHEQY